Below, 29 T cell receptor beta chains from the same sample are listed, as sequenced in a study of T cell responses to AZD1222 COVID-19 vaccine. Clones were sequenced by immunoSEQ multiplex PCR, and TCRdb holds only the in-frame ones, with some missing. In the table there are 150,000 to 250,000 clones, about 89% of which are singletons. This specimen was peripheral blood, taken 28 days after the second AZD1222 dose. The receptors originated from an adult who received the AZD1222 COVID-19 vaccine.

The chain has TRBV6-2 or TRBV6-3 and TRBJ2-7; D possibly corresponds to TRBD2 (5 bases). V lost 4 bases to trimming and J lost 3 bases, with 10 bases between them. The length of the CDR3 is 13 residues. CDR1 MNHEY and CDR2 SVGEGT come from the germline V gene. CDR3 sequence: CASSFSGNYEQYF. The DNA for the CDR3 is TGTGCCAGCAGTTTCTCCGGGAACTACGAGCAGTACTTC.

This clone was seen only a few times. The V call is TRBV5-1, the J call TRBJ1-6; D call uncertain. The CDR3 runs to 14 residues. Looked up from germline, CDR1 is SGHRS and CDR2 is YFSETQ. V lost 0 bases and J 6 bases, leaving 7 bases between the germline ends. In DNA form, the CDR3 reads TGCGCCAGCAGCTTGGGAGACCTTAATTCACCCCTCCACTTT. Its protein is CASSLGDLNSPLHF.

This clone was seen a handful of times. This rearrangement joins TRBV27 to TRBJ2-7, with D unclear. Trimming pared 1 base from V and 4 bases from J, leaving 11 bases between. This CDR3 has 14 amino acids. Germline V gene sequence: CDR1 MNHEY, CDR2 SMNVEV (reference sequence). The CDR3 region is CASSLLGKEYEQYF. CDR3 DNA sequence: TGTGCCAGCAGTTTATTAGGGAAGGAGTACGAGCAGTACTTC.

This chain uses TRBV19 with TRBJ1-3; TRBD1 matches at 7 bases. This CDR3 has 14 residues. Losses at the gene ends were 4 bases for V and 4 bases for J; bases not matched to a gene: 4. CDR1 is LNHDA and CDR2 is SQIVND in the germline V gene (reference sequence). CDR3 in amino acids: CASSTRTGGNTIYF. The CDR3 DNA reads TGTGCCAGTAGTACCCGGACAGGAGGAAACACCATATATTTT.

V usage is TRBV21-1 and J usage is TRBJ1-5; no DNA check was done on the table's D call, TRBD1. TRBV21-1 is shown as a pseudogene. This CDR3 comprises 17 residues. The CDR3 sequence is CASSFPPSTGQNQPQHF. For the CDR3, the DNA is TGTGCCAGCAGCTTCCCCCCCTCCACAGGGCAAAATCAGCCCCAGCATTTT.

This chain connects TRBV6-5 to TRBJ1-1, with D perhaps TRBD1 (6 bases). The germline gives CDR1 MNHEY, CDR2 SVGAGI. V dropped 0 bases and J dropped 8 bases, with 13 bases sitting between them. This CDR3 is 14 amino acids long. The CDR3 sequence is CASSYSMGGNEAFF. CDR3 DNA sequence: TGTGCCAGCAGTTACTCGATGGGGGGCAACGAAGCTTTCTTT.

Only a few counts were recorded for this clone. The chain joins TRBV7-8 to TRBJ2-1; 15 bases are a match to TRBD2. The CDR3 is made up of 17 amino acids. From germline, CDR1 is SGHVS and CDR2 FQNEAQ. V gave up 5 bases and J gave up 5 bases; unmatched junction bases: 7. For the CDR3, the DNA is TGTGCCAGCAGCAAGCGTAGGACTAGCGGGAGGGACAATGAGCAGTTCTTC. Its translation: CASSKRRTSGRDNEQFF. The full variable domain, in which reference TRBV7-8 and TRBJ2-1 provide the parts outside the CDR3, is GAGVSQSPRYKVAKRGQDVALRCDPISGHVSLFWYQQALGQGPEFLTYFQNEAQLDKSGLPSDRFFAERPEGSVSTLKIQRTQQEDSAVYLCASSKRRTSGRDNEQFFGPGTRLTVL.

This clone was counted a few times. V and J are TRBV19 and TRBJ2-7; D is unclear. Germline V gene data show CDR1 as LNHDA and CDR2 as SQIVND (reference sequence). V was pared by 4 bases and J by 3 bases, with 13 bases between. This CDR3 is built from 14 residues. For the CDR3, the DNA is TGTGCCAGTAGTACCCTTTCGAGGAACTACGAGCAGTACTTC. This sequence encodes CASSTLSRNYEQYF.

The chain combines TRBV6-1 with TRBJ1-5; the D gene is possibly TRBD1 (5 bases). Germline CDR1 MNHNS, CDR2 SASEGT. V lost 2 bases and J lost 7, with 9 bases in between. This CDR3 is built from 13 residues. The CDR3 loop reads CASSEIQGQPQHF. The CDR3 nucleotides read TGTGCCAGCAGTGAAATCCAGGGCCAGCCCCAGCATTTT.

The chain uses TRBV2 and TRBJ1-1; tentatively, D is TRBD1 (5 bases). CDR1 and CDR2 from the germline V gene are SNHLY and FYNNEI. V gave up 5 bases and J gave up 0 bases, with 7 bases separating them. The length of the CDR3 is 13 residues. The CDR3 region is CASSRGMNTEAFF. In DNA, the CDR3 is TGTGCCAGCAGTAGGGGCATGAACACTGAAGCTTTCTTT.

This rearrangement joins TRBV7-2 to TRBJ1-5; D gene ambiguous. This CDR3 region has 14 residues. Germline V gene sequence: CDR1 SGHTA, CDR2 FQGNSA. The V gene lost 6 bases and the J gene lost 3 bases, with 12 bases spanning the gap. This CDR3 is CASRPIAVNQPQHF. CDR3 sequence (DNA): TGTGCCAGCAGGCCTATAGCAGTCAATCAGCCCCAGCATTTT.

The CDR3: CASSVGPAGVYNEQFF. CDR3 nucleotides: TGTGCCAGCAGCGTAGGGCCAGCGGGAGTCTACAATGAGCAGTTCTTC. V is TRBV9 and J is TRBJ2-1; TRBD2 matches at 8 bases. After removal of 0 bases from V and 3 bases from J, the junction contained 5 bases not matched to a gene. CDR1 is SGDLS, CDR2 YYNGEE, per germline. The CDR3 length is 16 residues.

V usage is TRBV7-2 and J usage is TRBJ2-3, with 9 bases aligning to TRBD2. The CDR3 contains 14 residues. With V trimmed by 2 bases and J by 8 bases, 5 bases remained unmatched. Per germline, CDR1 SGHTA and CDR2 FQGNSA. CDR3 coding DNA: TGTGCCAGCAGCTTACGAGTAGCGGGAGTTACGCAGTATTTT. Protein product: CASSLRVAGVTQYF.

The J gene is TRBJ1-2, the V gene TRBV7-8, with 8 positions matching TRBD1. The CDR3 contains 16 residues. Trimming cost V 5 bases and J 1 base; bases outside gene matches: 9. CDR1 and CDR2 (germline): SGHVS, FQNEAQ. The CDR3 here is CASSPGTGGFNYGYTF. The CDR3 DNA follows: TGTGCCAGCAGCCCCGGGACAGGCGGCTTTAACTATGGCTACACCTTC.

CDR3 protein: CATSDSGLAGGYEQYF. The DNA for the CDR3 is TGTGCCACCAGTGATTCCGGACTAGCGGGAGGATACGAGCAGTACTTC. The chain couples TRBV24-1 to TRBJ2-7, with 14 bases aligning to TRBD2. Germline V gives CDR1 KGHDR, CDR2 SFDVKD. There are 16 residues in the CDR3. The ends lost 2 bases at V and 4 bases at J; junction bases unmatched: 3.

CDR3 sequence reads: CSGGLGGMNTEAFF. CDR3 coding DNA: TGCAGCGGGGGACTGGGGGGCATGAACACTGAAGCTTTCTTT. V is TRBV29-1 and J is TRBJ1-1, with a weak D call TRBD1 (6 bases). The CDR3 length is 14 residues. V was pared by 7 bases and J by 0 bases, with 15 bases between. Germline V gene data show CDR1 as SQVTM and CDR2 as ANQGSEA.

V gene TRBV7-9 combines with J gene TRBJ1-6; D not certain. The CDR3 has 16 amino acids. Trimming left V 2 bases short and J 7 bases short, with 15 bases between. The V gene's germline CDR1 is SEHNR and CDR2 FQNEAQ (reference sequence). The CDR3 DNA reads as TGTGCCAGCAGCTTAAGTCTCGGAGGGAACAATTCACCCCTCCACTTT. It encodes CASSLSLGGNNSPLHF.

The V call is TRBV5-1, the J call TRBJ1-4; 9 bases are shared with TRBD1. This CDR3 has 17 amino acids. Trimming took 4 bases from V and 8 from J; bases not matched to a gene: 15. Germline-derived CDR1 and CDR2 are SGHRS and YFSETQ. Here the CDR3 reads CASSRTGDGRIVEKLFF. CDR3 sequence (DNA): TGCGCCAGCAGCCGGACAGGGGACGGGCGGATAGTCGAAAAACTGTTTTTT. Drawing the rest from reference TRBV5-1 and TRBJ1-4, the complete variable domain is KAGVTQTPRYLIKTRGQQVTLSCSPISGHRSVSWYQQTPGQGLQFLFEYFSETQRNKGNFPGRFSGRQFSNSRSEMNVSTLELGDSALYLCASSRTGDGRIVEKLFFGSGTQLSVL.

The CDR3 loop is CASAPGLAGKSYNEQFF. The CDR3 DNA sequence: TGCGCCAGCGCACCGGGGCTAGCGGGAAAGTCCTACAATGAGCAGTTCTTC. The chain combines TRBV5-1 with TRBJ2-1, with TRBD2 matching over 9 bases. After removal of 7 bases from V and 1 base from J, the junction contained 12 bases not matched to a gene. Per the germline V gene, CDR1 is SGHRS and CDR2 is YFSETQ. This CDR3 contains 17 residues.

The rearrangement links TRBV7-9 to TRBJ2-7; D is ambiguous. The CDR3 has 13 residues. The V end lost 2 bases, the J end lost 7 bases, and 12 bases lay between the germline ends. Per germline, CDR1 SEHNR and CDR2 FQNEAQ (reference sequence). The CDR3 reads CASSLIDPWEQYF. The CDR3 DNA reads TGTGCCAGCAGCTTAATTGACCCATGGGAGCAGTACTTC.

This clone appeared once. The chain couples TRBV5-1 to TRBJ1-4; D might be TRBD1 (5 bases). Germline loops: CDR1 SGHRS, CDR2 YFSETQ. The length of the CDR3 is 16 residues. V was pared by 0 bases and J by 6 bases, with 15 bases between. The CDR3 sequence: CASSLAEGNWDEKLFF. The CDR3 DNA sequence: TGCGCCAGCAGCTTGGCCGAGGGGAACTGGGATGAAAAACTGTTTTTT. The variable domain in full, with the rest retrieved from reference TRBV5-1 and TRBJ1-4, is KAGVTQTPRYLIKTRGQQVTLSCSPISGHRSVSWYQQTPGQGLQFLFEYFSETQRNKGNFPGRFSGRQFSNSRSEMNVSTLELGDSALYLCASSLAEGNWDEKLFFGSGTQLSVL.

The chain couples TRBV11-3 to TRBJ2-1; D perhaps matches TRBD2 (5 bases). Looked up from germline, CDR1 is SGHNT and CDR2 is YENEEA. V lost 1 base and J 0 bases, leaving 7 bases between the germline ends. This CDR3 is built from 15 residues. CDR3: CASSLGEGSYNEQFF. CDR3 coding DNA: TGTGCCAGCAGCTTAGGCGAGGGCTCCTACAATGAGCAGTTCTTC. Full variable domain (rest looked up from reference TRBV11-3 and TRBJ2-1): EAGVVQSPRYKIIEKKQPVAFWCNPISGHNTLYWYLQNLGQGPELLIRYENEEAVDDSQLPKDRFSAERLKGVDSTLKIQPAELGDSAVYLCASSLGEGSYNEQFFGPGTRLTVL.

This chain connects TRBV28 to TRBJ2-1; 12 nucleotides agree with TRBD2. The CDR3 has 15 amino acids. J lost 8 bases, V lost 7 bases, and 9 bases had no gene match. Germline V gene sequence: CDR1 MDHEN, CDR2 SYDVKM. The CDR3 spells CASNRLAGVSYEQFF. The DNA for the CDR3 is TGTGCCAGCAATCGACTAGCGGGAGTTTCCTATGAGCAGTTCTTC. The whole variable domain, remainder taken from reference TRBV28 and TRBJ2-1, is DVKVTQSSRYLVKRTGEKVFLECVQDMDHENMFWYRQDPGLGLRLIYFSYDVKMKEKGDIPEGYSVSREKKERFSLILESASTNQTSMYLCASNRLAGVSYEQFFGPGTRLTVL.

This clone was found once. The chain employs TRBV11-1 and TRBJ1-1, with D unclear. Germline assignment: CDR1 SGHAT and CDR2 FQDESV (reference sequence). This CDR3 is 13 amino acids long. V lost 1 base and J 5 bases, leaving 8 bases between the germline ends. Here the CDR3 DNA reads TGTGCCAGCAGCTTAGGAGTATGGACTGAAGCTTTCTTT. Translating gives CASSLGVWTEAFF.

The rearrangement uses TRBV7-9 and TRBJ2-1, with a tentative D call TRBD2 (6 bases). V was shortened by 1 base and J by 8 bases, with 12 bases between the two germline ends. The germline gives CDR1 SEHNR, CDR2 FQNEAQ (reference sequence). This CDR3 spans 14 amino acids. The CDR3 coding sequence is TGTGCCAGCAGCTTAGGGCCCCCGGGGGATGAGCAGTTCTTC. It is translated as CASSLGPPGDEQFF.

The chain joins TRBV5-1 to TRBJ1-1, with D possibly being TRBD1 (6 bases). V lost 5 bases and J lost 4, with 12 bases in between. Germline V gene lookup returns CDR1 SGHRS and CDR2 YFSETQ. CDR3 length: 13 amino acids. The chain's CDR3 is CASSQTGVTEAFF. In nucleotides, the CDR3 is TGCGCCAGCAGTCAGACAGGTGTCACTGAAGCTTTCTTT.

CDR3 coding DNA: TGTGCCAGCACCATGGGGGACAGGGGGGATCAACTGTTTTTT. Residues: CASTMGDRGDQLFF. This sequence joins TRBV6-6 and TRBJ1-4; 11 bases are a match to TRBD1. CDR3 size: 14 residues. The trim removed 7 bases at V and 12 bases at J, leaving 10 bases unmatched. Per the germline V gene, CDR1 is MNHNY and CDR2 is SVGAGI (reference sequence).

The chain carries TRBV11-3 and TRBJ2-7, with 7 bases aligning to TRBD2. V was pared by 0 bases and J by 3 bases, with 11 bases of the junction left unmatched. Germline V gene data show CDR1 as SGHNT and CDR2 as YENEEA. The CDR3 contains 17 residues. The CDR3 bases are TGTGCCAGCAGCTTAGATGTATCGGGGAGGGGTTGCTACGAGCAGTACTTC. This codes for CASSLDVSGRGCYEQYF.

This clone appeared once. The chain links TRBV7-8 to TRBJ2-4; the match to TRBD1 covers 9 bases. Per germline, CDR1 SGHVS and CDR2 FQNEAQ. This CDR3 is 13 amino acids long. The V segment lost 5 bases and the J segment 6 bases; nucleotides outside the gene matches: 2. CDR3 DNA: TGTGCCAGCAGCAGGGGACAGGGAAACATTCAGTACTTC. Encoded protein: CASSRGQGNIQYF.